This is a list of T cell receptor beta chains from one sample in a study of blood T cell repertoires in COVID-19. Method: immunoSEQ multiplex PCR; TCRdb's copy keeps in-frame clones and lacks some. The sample carries around 330,000 clones, roughly 89% recorded once. Specimen: PBMCs or T cells enriched from blood (not recorded which). The receptor set was obtained from a man between 60 and 70 years old who had recovered from COVID-19. The CDR3 runs from the conserved cysteine through the conserved F or W. D genes are given only for firm matches. Size is stated for part of the rows, as once, few or many counts, or as a class when the clone is expanded.

TRBV19	TRBJ2-1	TRBD1	NA	TGTGCCAGTAGTATAGGGGGTTGGGGACAGATATACAATGAGCAGTTCTTC	CASSIGGWGQIYNEQFF
TRBV2	TRBJ2-3	NA	NA	TGTGCCAGCAGTGAAACTAGCACAGATACGCAGTATTTT	CASSETSTDTQYF
TRBV5-6	TRBJ1-5	TRBD1	NA	TGTGCCAGCAGCTCATTTCGGCCGGGGACAGGGGGCAATCAGCCCCAGCATTTT	CASSSFRPGTGGNQPQHF
TRBV3-1/TRBV3-2	TRBJ2-7	TRBD1	NA	TGTGCCAGCAGCCAAATACAGGGGGCTTTGTTGTACGAGCAGTACTTC	CASSQIQGALLYEQYF
TRBV7-9	TRBJ1-2	NA	NA	TGTGCCAGCAGCTTAGTTCTGGGGGCGGCAGTTGGCTACACCTTC	CASSLVLGAAVGYTF
TRBV5-1	TRBJ2-1	NA	NA	TGCGCCAGCAGCTTGGTGGCGGGATCCGGTAACAATGAGCAGTTCTTC	CASSLVAGSGNNEQFF
TRBV28	TRBJ1-1	NA	NA	TGTGCCAGCAGTTTAGGAGAAGGAGGGAACACTGAAGCTTTCTTT	CASSLGEGGNTEAFF
TRBV2	TRBJ2-2	TRBD2	NA	TGTGCCAGCGCGGGAGGTCCCGGGGAGCTGTTTTTT	CASAGGPGELFF
TRBV2	TRBJ1-4	TRBD1	few	TGTGCCAGCAGTGAAGCGAACACAGGGGGCGAAAAACTGTTTTTT	CASSEANTGGEKLFF
TRBV28	TRBJ2-2	NA	NA	TGTGCCAGCAGTTTCCGGAGCCACTCTAGAACCGGGGAGCTGTTTTTT	CASSFRSHSRTGELFF
TRBV6-5	TRBJ2-1	NA	few	TGTGCCAGCAGATCGGACAGCCTCCCGTACAATGAGCAGTTCTTC	CASRSDSLPYNEQFF
TRBV19	TRBJ2-5	TRBD2	NA	TGTGCCAGTAGTATTTTGGATAGCGGGAGTGGTGAGACCCAGTACTTC	CASSILDSGSGETQYF
TRBV28	TRBJ1-3	TRBD1	NA	TGTGCCAGCAGTTCCCCTGGGACAGCTGGAAACACCATATATTTT	CASSSPGTAGNTIYF
TRBV30	TRBJ2-1	NA	NA	TGTGCCTGGAGTGTTGCGTATTACAATGAGCAGTTCTTC	CAWSVAYYNEQFF
TRBV13	TRBJ1-1	NA	NA	TGTGCCAGCAGTTTCCAGAGCTGGGGCGGTACTGAAGCTTTCTTT	CASSFQSWGGTEAFF
TRBV7-3	TRBJ2-2	NA	NA	TGTGCCAGCAGCTCTCAGTTAGCGTCTAACGCCGGGGAGCTGTTTTTT	CASSSQLASNAGELFF
TRBV7-6	TRBJ1-2	NA	NA	TGTGCCAGCAGCCCCACCGGGGGTCCTAACTATGGCTACACCTTC	CASSPTGGPNYGYTF
TRBV5-1	TRBJ2-1	TRBD2	NA	TGCGCCAGCAGCCCTACTAGCGGGTGGACGGACCAGTTCTTC	CASSPTSGWTDQFF